This T cell receptor (beta chain) was sequenced during a study of response to subunit inactivated influenza vaccine. Points from the study as a whole: Authors suggested few new T cells are recruited by each seasonal influenza vaccination.

Comments on this clonotype: The antigen is undetermined.

TCRdb processed the RT-PCR reads anew with MiXCR; each CDR3 protein has one entry. The sample has about 620,000 distinct CDR3 sequences, 10% to 15% seen once. Source: PBMCs from blood, taken on the day of vaccination. The clonotype originates from a man in his fifties or sixties who received an inactivated influenza vaccine.

The CDR3 region has the DNA TGCAGTGCCCGACAGGGGGCAGGCTACAATGAGCAGTTCTTC. Translation gives CSARQGAGYNEQFF. V and J are TRBV20-1 and TRBJ2-1; 10 bases fit TRBD1. The CDR3 has 14 amino acids. V trimming: 6 bases; J trimming: 3 bases; junction bases outside the gene matches: 5. Germline V CDR1 and CDR2: DFQATT, SNEGSKA (reference sequence).